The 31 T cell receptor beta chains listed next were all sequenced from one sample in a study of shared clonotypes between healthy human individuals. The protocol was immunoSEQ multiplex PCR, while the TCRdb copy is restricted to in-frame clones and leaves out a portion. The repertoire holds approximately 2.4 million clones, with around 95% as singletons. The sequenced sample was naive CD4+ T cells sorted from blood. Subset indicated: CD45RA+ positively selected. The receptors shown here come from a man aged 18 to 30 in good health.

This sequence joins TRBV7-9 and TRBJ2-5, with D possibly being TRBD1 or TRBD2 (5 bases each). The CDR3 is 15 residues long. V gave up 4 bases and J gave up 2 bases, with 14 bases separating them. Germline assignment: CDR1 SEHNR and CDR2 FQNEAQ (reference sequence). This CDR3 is CASSYAPGAQETQYF. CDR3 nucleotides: TGTGCCAGCAGCTATGCCCCCGGGGCTCAAGAGACCCAGTACTTC.

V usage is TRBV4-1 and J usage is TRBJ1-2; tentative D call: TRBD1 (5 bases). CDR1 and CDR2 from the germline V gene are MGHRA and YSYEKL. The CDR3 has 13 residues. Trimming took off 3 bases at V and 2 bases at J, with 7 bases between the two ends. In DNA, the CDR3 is TGCGCCAGCAGCCAGGCAGGGAACTATGGCTACACCTTC. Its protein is CASSQAGNYGYTF.

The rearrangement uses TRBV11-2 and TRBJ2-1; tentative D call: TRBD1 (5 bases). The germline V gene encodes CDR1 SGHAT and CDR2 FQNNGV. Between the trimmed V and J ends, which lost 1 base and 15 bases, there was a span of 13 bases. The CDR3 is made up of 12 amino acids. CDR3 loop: CASSLVGAKLFF. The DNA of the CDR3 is TGTGCCAGCAGCTTAGTAGGGGCCAAGCTGTTCTTC. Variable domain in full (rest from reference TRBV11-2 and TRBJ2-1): EAGVAQSPRYKIIEKRQSVAFWCNPISGHATLYWYQQILGQGPKLLIQFQNNGVVDDSQLPKDRFSAERLKGVDSTLKIQPAKLEDSAVYLCASSLVGAKLFFGPGTRLTVL.

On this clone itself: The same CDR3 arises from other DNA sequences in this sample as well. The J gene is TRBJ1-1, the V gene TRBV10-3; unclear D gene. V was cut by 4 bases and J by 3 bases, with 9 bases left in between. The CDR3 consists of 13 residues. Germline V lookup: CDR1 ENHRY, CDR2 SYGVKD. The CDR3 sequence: CAISGGRDTEAFF. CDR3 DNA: TGTGCCATCAGTGGGGGTAGAGACACTGAAGCTTTCTTT.

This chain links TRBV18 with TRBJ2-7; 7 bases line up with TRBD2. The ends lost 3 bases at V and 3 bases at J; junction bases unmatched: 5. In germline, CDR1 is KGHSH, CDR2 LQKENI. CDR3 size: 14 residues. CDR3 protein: CASSPTRGVYEQYF. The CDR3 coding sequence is TGTGCCAGCTCACCGACTCGGGGGGTCTACGAGCAGTACTTC. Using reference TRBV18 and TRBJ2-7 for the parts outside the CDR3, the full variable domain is NAGVMQNPRHLVRRRGQEARLRCSPMKGHSHVYWYRQLPEEGLKFMVYLQKENIIDESGMPKERFSAEFPKEGPSILRIQQVVRGDSAAYFCASSPTRGVYEQYFGPGTRLTVT.

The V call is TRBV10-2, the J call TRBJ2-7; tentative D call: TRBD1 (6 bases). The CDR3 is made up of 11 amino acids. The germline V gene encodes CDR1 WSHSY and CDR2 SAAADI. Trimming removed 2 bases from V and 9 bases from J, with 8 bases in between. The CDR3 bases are TGCGCCAGCAGTGAGGACAGGACGCAGTACTTC. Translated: CASSEDRTQYF.

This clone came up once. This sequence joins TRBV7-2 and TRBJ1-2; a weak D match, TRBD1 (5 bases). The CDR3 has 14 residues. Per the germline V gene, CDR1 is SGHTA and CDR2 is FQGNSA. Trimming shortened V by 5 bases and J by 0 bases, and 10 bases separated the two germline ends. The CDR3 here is CASSPMTANYGYTF. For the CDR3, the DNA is TGTGCCAGCAGCCCGATGACAGCTAACTATGGCTACACCTTC.

CDR3 protein: CASSQVINRGGEQYF. The CDR3 coding sequence is TGCGCCAGCAGCCAAGTAATCAACAGGGGTGGCGAGCAGTACTTC. The chain employs TRBV4-3 and TRBJ2-7; 7 nucleotides agree with TRBD1. The CDR3 contains 15 residues. CDR1 LGHNA and CDR2 YSLEER come from the germline V gene. J lost 6 bases, V lost 1 base, and 9 bases had no gene match.

CDR3 coding DNA: TGTGCCAGTAGTCTTTACGGGACAGGGAGTGGTTCACCCCTCCACTTT. It specifies CASSLYGTGSGSPLHF. V and J are TRBV19 and TRBJ1-6; 9 positions match TRBD1. Trimming removed 5 bases from V and 9 bases from J; junction bases left unmatched: 11. Germline-derived CDR1 and CDR2 are LNHDA and SQIVND (reference sequence). CDR3 length equals 16 residues.

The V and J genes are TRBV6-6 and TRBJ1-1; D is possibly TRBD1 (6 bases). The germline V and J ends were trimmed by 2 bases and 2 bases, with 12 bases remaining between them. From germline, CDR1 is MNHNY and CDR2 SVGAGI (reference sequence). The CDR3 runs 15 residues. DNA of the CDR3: TGTGCCAGCAGTTACAGACAGGACTCCAACACTGAAGCTTTCTTT. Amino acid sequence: CASSYRQDSNTEAFF.

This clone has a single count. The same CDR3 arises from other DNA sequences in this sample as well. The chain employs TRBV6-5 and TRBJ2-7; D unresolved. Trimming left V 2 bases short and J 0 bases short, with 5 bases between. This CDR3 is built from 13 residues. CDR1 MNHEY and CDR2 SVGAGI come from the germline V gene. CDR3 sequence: CASSYRDSYEQYF. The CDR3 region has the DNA TGTGCCAGCAGTTACCGCGACTCCTACGAGCAGTACTTC.

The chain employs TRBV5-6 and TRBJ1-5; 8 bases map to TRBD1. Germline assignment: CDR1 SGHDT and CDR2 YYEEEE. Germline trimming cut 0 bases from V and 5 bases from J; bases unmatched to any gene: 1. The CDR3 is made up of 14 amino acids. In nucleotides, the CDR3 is TGTGCCAGCAGCTTGGTGACAGGGGATCAGCCCCAGCATTTT. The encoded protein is CASSLVTGDQPQHF.

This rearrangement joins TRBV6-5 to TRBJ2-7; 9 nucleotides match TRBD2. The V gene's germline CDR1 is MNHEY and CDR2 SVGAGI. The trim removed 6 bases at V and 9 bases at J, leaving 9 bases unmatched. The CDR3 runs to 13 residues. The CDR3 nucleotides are TGTGCCAGCAGACTACCGGGACTAGCCGTGCAGTACTTC. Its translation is CASRLPGLAVQYF.

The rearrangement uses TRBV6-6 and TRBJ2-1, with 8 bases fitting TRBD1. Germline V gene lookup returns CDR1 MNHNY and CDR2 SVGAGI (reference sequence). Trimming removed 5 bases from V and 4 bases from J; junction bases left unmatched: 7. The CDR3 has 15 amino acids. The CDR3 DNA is TGTGCCAGCAGTGGCGGACAGGGTAGTTACAATGAGCAGTTCTTC. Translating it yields CASSGGQGSYNEQFF.

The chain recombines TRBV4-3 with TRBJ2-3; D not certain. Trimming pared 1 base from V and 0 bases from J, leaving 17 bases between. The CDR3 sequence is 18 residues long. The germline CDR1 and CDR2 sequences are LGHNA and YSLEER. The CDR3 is CASSQVTPSITSTDTQYF. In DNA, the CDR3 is TGCGCCAGCAGCCAAGTCACCCCATCGATAACTAGCACAGATACGCAGTATTTT.

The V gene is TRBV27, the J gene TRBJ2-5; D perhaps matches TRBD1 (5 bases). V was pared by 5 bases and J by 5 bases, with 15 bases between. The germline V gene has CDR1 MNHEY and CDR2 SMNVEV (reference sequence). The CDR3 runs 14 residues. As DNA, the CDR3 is TGTGCCAGCAGTGCCGGCAGGGTCGGGGAGACCCAGTACTTC. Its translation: CASSAGRVGETQYF.

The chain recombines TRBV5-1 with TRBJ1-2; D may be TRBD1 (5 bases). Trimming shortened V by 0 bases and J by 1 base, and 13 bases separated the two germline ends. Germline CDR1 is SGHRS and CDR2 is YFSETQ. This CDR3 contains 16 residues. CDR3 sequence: CASSLDPGRFNYGYTF. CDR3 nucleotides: TGCGCCAGCAGCTTGGATCCAGGGCGCTTTAACTATGGCTACACCTTC.

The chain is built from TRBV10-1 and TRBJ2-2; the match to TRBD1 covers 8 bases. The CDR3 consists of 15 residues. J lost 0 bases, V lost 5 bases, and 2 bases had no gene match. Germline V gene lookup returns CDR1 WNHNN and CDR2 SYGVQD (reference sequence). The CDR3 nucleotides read TGCGCCAGCAGTTCGGACAGGGCGAACACCGGGGAGCTGTTTTTT. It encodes CASSSDRANTGELFF.

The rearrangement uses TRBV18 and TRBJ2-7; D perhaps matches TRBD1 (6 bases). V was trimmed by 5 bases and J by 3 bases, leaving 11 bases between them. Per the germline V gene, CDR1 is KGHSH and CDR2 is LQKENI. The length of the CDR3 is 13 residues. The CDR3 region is CASSEQGNYEQYF. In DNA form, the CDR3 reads TGTGCCAGCTCAGAACAGGGAAACTACGAGCAGTACTTC.

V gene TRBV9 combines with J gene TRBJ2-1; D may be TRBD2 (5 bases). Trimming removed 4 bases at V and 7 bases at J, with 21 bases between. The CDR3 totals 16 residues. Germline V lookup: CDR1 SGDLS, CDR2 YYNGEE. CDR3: CASSPRLVGSTNEQFF. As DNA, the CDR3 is TGTGCCAGCAGCCCCCGACTTGTAGGGAGCACAAATGAGCAGTTCTTC.

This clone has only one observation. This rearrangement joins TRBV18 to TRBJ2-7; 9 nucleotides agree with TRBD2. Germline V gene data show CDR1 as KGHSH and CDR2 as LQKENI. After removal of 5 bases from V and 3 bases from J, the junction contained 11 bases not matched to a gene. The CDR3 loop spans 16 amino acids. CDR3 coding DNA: TGTGCCAGCTCATCGCGGGAGGGCAGAGAGGTCTACGAGCAGTACTTC. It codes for CASSSREGREVYEQYF.

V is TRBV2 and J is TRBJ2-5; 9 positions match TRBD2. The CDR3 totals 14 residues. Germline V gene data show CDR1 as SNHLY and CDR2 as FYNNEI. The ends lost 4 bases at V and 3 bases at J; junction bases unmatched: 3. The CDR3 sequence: CASSVGLAKETQYF. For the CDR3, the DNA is TGTGCCAGCAGTGTAGGACTAGCGAAAGAGACCCAGTACTTC.

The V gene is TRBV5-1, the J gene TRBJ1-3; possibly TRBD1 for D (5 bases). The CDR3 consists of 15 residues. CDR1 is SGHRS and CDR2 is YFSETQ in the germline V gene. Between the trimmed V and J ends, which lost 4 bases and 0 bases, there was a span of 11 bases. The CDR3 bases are TGCGCCAGCAGCCTGGGACCGGACTCTGGAAACACCATATATTTT. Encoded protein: CASSLGPDSGNTIYF.

This CDR3 reads CASSPLAGVITQYF. DNA for the CDR3: TGCGCCAGCAGCCCCTTAGCGGGGGTGATAACCCAGTACTTC. This sequence joins TRBV4-1 and TRBJ2-5; 9 bases map to TRBD2. CDR1 MGHRA and CDR2 YSYEKL come from the germline V gene. J was trimmed by 8 bases and V by 4 bases; bases with no gene match: 8. The CDR3 covers 14 residues.

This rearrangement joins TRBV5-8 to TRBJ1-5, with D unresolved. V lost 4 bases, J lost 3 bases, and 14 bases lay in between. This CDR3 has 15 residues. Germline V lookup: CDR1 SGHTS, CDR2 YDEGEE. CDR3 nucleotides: TGTGCCAGCAGCCTGCGGACGGGGTACAATCAGCCCCAGCATTTT. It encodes CASSLRTGYNQPQHF.

CDR3 coding DNA: TGTGCTAGTGGTTTGGGTAGAGACAGGGCCGTCACAGATACGCAGTATTTT. This sequence encodes CASGLGRDRAVTDTQYF. V gene TRBV12-5 combines with J gene TRBJ2-3, with TRBD1 matching over 7 bases. There are 17 residues in the CDR3. Germline V gene lookup returns CDR1 LGHNT and CDR2 FRNRAP. The trim removed 1 base at V and 2 bases at J, leaving 9 bases unmatched.

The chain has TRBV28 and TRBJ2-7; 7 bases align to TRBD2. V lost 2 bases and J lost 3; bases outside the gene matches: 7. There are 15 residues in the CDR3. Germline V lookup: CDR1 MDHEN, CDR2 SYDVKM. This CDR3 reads CASSLGRGPLYEQYF. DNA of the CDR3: TGTGCCAGCAGTTTAGGGAGGGGACCTCTCTACGAGCAGTACTTC. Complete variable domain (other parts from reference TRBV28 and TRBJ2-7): DVKVTQSSRYLVKRTGEKVFLECVQDMDHENMFWYRQDPGLGLRLIYFSYDVKMKEKGDIPEGYSVSREKKERFSLILESASTNQTSMYLCASSLGRGPLYEQYFGPGTRLTVT.

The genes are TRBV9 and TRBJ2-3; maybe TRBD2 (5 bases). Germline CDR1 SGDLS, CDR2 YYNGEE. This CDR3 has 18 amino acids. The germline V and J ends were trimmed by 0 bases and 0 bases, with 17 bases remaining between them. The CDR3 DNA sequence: TGTGCCAGCAGCGTAGGGGTCGGACTGACCCACAGCACAGATACGCAGTATTTT. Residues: CASSVGVGLTHSTDTQYF.

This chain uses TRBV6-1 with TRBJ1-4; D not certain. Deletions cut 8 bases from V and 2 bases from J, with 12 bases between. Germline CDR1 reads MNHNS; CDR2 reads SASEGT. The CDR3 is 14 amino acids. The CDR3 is CASSRSVTNEKLFF. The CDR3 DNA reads TGTGCCAGCTCTCGGAGCGTGACTAATGAAAAACTGTTTTTT.

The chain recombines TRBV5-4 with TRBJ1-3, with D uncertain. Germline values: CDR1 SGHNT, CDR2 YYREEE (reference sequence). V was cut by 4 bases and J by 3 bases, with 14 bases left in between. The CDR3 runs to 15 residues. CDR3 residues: CASSPYRGNGNTIYF. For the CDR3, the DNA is TGTGCCAGCAGCCCATATAGAGGGAATGGAAACACCATATATTTT. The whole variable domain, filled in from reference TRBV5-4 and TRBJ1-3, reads ETGVTQSPTHLIKTRGQQVTLRCSSQSGHNTVSWYQQALGQGPQFIFQYYREEENGRGNFPPRFSGLQFPNYSSELNVNALELDDSALYLCASSPYRGNGNTIYFGEGSWLTVV.

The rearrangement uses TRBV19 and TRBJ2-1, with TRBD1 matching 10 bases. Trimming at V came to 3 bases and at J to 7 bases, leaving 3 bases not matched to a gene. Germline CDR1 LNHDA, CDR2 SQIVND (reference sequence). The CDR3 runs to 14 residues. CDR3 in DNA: TGTGCCAGTAGTATGGGGGACAGGGGAAATGAGCAGTTCTTC. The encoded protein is CASSMGDRGNEQFF.